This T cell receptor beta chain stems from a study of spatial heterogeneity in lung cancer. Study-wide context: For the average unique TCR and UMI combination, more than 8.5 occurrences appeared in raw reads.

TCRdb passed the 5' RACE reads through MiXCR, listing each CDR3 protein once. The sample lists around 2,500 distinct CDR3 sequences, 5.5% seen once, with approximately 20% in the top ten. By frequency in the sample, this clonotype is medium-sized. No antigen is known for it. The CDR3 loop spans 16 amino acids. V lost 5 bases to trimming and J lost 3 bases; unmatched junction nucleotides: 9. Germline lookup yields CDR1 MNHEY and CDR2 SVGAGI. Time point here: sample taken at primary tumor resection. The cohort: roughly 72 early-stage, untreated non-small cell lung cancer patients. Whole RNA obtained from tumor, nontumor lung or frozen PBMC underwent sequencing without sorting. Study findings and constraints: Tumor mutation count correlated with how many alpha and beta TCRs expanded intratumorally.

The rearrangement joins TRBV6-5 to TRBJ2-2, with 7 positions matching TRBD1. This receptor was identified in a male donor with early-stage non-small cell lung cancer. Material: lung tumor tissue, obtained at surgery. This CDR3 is CASSTSRTGDTGELFF. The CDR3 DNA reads TGTGCCAGCAGTACCTCTCGGACAGGCGACACCGGGGAGCTGTTTTTT.